This T cell receptor (beta chain) was retrieved from a study of response to subunit inactivated influenza vaccine. Broader study findings: Few additional T cells are recruited per seasonal influenza vaccination, authors suggested.

TCRdb redid the calling of the RT-PCR reads with MiXCR, one entry per CDR3 protein. This sample has about 520,000 distinct CDR3 sequences, with approximately 7.2% found just once. Germline CDR1 SGDLS, CDR2 YYNGEE. V gave up 4 bases and J gave up 1 base, with 11 bases separating them. This CDR3 has 14 amino acids. Regarding this clonotype: Its antigen is as yet unknown.

This clonotype was sampled from a man aged 50-75 years who received an inactivated influenza vaccine. Specimen: PBMCs from blood, collected approximately 25 months after vaccination. The V and J genes are TRBV9 and TRBJ1-1, with D unresolved. The CDR3 protein is CASSSSGENTEAFF. CDR3 bases: TGTGCCAGCAGCTCTTCGGGAGAGAACACTGAAGCTTTCTTT.